This note documents a single TCR beta chain sequence. Its antigen is unknown. The data are from a study of T cell responses to AZD1222 COVID-19 vaccine. Overall study results and limits: The donor cohort was predominantly white British with a female majority, and clonal diversity may have been underestimated. The number of AZD1222 recipients seropositive at baseline was only six.

The germline V gene encodes CDR1 MNHEY and CDR2 SMNVEV (reference sequence). This CDR3 is 17 amino acids long. V dropped 6 bases and J dropped 0 bases, with 20 bases sitting between them. Profiling relied on immunoSEQ multiplex PCR, and the TCRdb table lists in-frame clones only, not all of them. This sample carries 150,000 to 200,000 clones, almost 95% of them seen once, and the ten largest clones take 9.2%. The sequence was collected from an adult in good health. Sample: peripheral blood, taken on day 0 of AZD1222 vaccination. J is TRBJ2-5 and V is TRBV27, with D possibly matching TRBD2 (6 bases). CDR3: CASRGRSSWVYQETQYF. In DNA, the CDR3 is TGTGCCAGCAGGGGGAGGAGCTCATGGGTGTACCAAGAGACCCAGTACTTC.